This T cell receptor (beta chain) was obtained from a study of T cells in tumors after PD-1 blockade. Method: immunoSEQ multiplex PCR; TCRdb's copy keeps in-frame clones and lacks some. Of 55,000 to 65,000 clones listed, roughly 75% are singletons. With 6 bases removed from V and 10 bases from J, the gap between germline ends came to 15 bases. The germline gives CDR1 SNHLY, CDR2 FYNNEI. CDR3 length: 13 amino acids. The TCR sequence derives from a human donor with basal cell carcinoma. The sample here was PBMCs, taken before anti-PD-1 treatment. V usage is TRBV2 and J usage is TRBJ2-2; D ambiguous. The CDR3 here is CASSPRTPEELFF. DNA for the CDR3: TGTGCCAGCAGCCCGCGGACGCCCGAGGAGCTGTTTTTT.